The rows below give T cell receptor beta chains drawn from one sample of a study of T cells in Graves' hyperthyroidism and ophthalmopathy. TCRdb reanalysed the multiplex PCR reads using MiXCR and keeps one entry per CDR3 protein. The sample consists of about 620,000 distinct CDR3 sequences, roughly 17% of them appearing once. The sequenced sample consisted of blood. These TCRs come from a woman in her twenties or thirties with Graves' hyperthyroidism. The CDR3 runs from the conserved cysteine through the conserved F or W. The D gene is left open where the match is weak. A row's size may be missing; if present it is once, few, many or a size class.

CDR3 protein: CASSLVTQGAITYEQYF
CDR3 DNA: TGCGCCAGCAGCTTGGTGACTCAGGGGGCGATTACCTACGAGCAGTACTTC
D gene: TRBD1
J gene: TRBJ2-7
CDR3 length: 17
clone size: many
V gene: TRBV5-1

CDR3 protein: CSVQQGPGNTIYF
CDR3 DNA: TGCAGCGTTCAGCAGGGGCCGGGAAACACCATATATTTT
D gene: NA
J gene: TRBJ1-3
CDR3 length: 13
clone size: few
V gene: TRBV29-1

CDR3 protein: CASSYHRDRGRISGNTIYF
CDR3 DNA: TGTGCCAGCAGTTATCACCGGGACAGGGGGCGAATCTCTGGAAACACCATATATTTT
D gene: TRBD1
J gene: TRBJ1-3
CDR3 length: 19
clone size: NA
V gene: TRBV6-5

CDR3 protein: CASSSEGFRNTIYF
CDR3 DNA: TGTGCCAGCAGTTCCGAGGGGTTTAGAAACACCATATATTTT
D gene: NA
J gene: TRBJ1-3
CDR3 length: 14
clone size: few
V gene: TRBV28

CDR3 protein: CAGRAGTSSYNEQFF
CDR3 DNA: TGCGCCGGCCGAGCCGGGACTAGCTCCTACAATGAGCAGTTCTTC
D gene: TRBD2
J gene: TRBJ2-1
CDR3 length: 15
clone size: NA
V gene: TRBV5-1

CDR3 protein: CASTLPTGDGYTF
CDR3 DNA: TGTGCCAGCACCTTACCGACGGGGGATGGCTACACCTTC
D gene: NA
J gene: TRBJ1-2
CDR3 length: 13
clone size: NA
V gene: TRBV5-4

CDR3 protein: CATLNSGVPYYEQYF
CDR3 DNA: TGCGCCACCCTAAACTCGGGAGTACCTTACTACGAGCAGTACTTC
D gene: NA
J gene: TRBJ2-7
CDR3 length: 15
clone size: NA
V gene: TRBV10-2

CDR3 protein: CASSLQGSYGYTF
CDR3 DNA: TGTGCCAGCAGTTTGCAGGGTTCCTATGGCTACACCTTC
D gene: NA
J gene: TRBJ1-2
CDR3 length: 13
clone size: many
V gene: TRBV27

CDR3 protein: CASSGTGGAVTQYF
CDR3 DNA: TGTGCCAGCAGTGGAACAGGGGGCGCGGTGACCCAGTACTTC
D gene: TRBD1
J gene: TRBJ2-5
CDR3 length: 14
clone size: many
V gene: TRBV2

CDR3 protein: CASSQDGNTGELFF
CDR3 DNA: TGTGCCAGCAGTCAGGACGGAAACACCGGGGAGCTGTTTTTT
D gene: NA
J gene: TRBJ2-2
CDR3 length: 14
clone size: NA
V gene: TRBV6-1

CDR3 protein: CASSGYRDRYEKLFF
CDR3 DNA: TGTGCCAGCAGTGGGTACAGGGACCGATATGAAAAACTGTTTTTT
D gene: NA
J gene: TRBJ1-4
CDR3 length: 15
clone size: few
V gene: TRBV2

CDR3 protein: CATGIGNEQFF
CDR3 DNA: TGTGCCACCGGAATCGGTAATGAGCAGTTCTTC
D gene: NA
J gene: TRBJ2-1
CDR3 length: 11
clone size: NA
V gene: TRBV19

CDR3 protein: CSASQGGAGANYGYTF
CDR3 DNA: TGCAGTGCTAGTCAAGGGGGCGCGGGAGCTAACTATGGCTACACCTTC
D gene: TRBD1
J gene: TRBJ1-2
CDR3 length: 16
clone size: few
V gene: TRBV20-1

CDR3 protein: CASTMTSGSYEQYF
CDR3 DNA: TGTGCCAGCACGATGACTAGCGGGAGTTACGAGCAGTACTTC
D gene: TRBD2
J gene: TRBJ2-7
CDR3 length: 14
clone size: NA
V gene: TRBV3-1

CDR3 protein: CASSLNSGRNTQYF
CDR3 DNA: TGCGCCAGCAGCTTGAATAGCGGGAGAAATACGCAGTATTTT
D gene: TRBD2
J gene: TRBJ2-3
CDR3 length: 14
clone size: many
V gene: TRBV5-1

CDR3 protein: CSVEVPSYGYTF
CDR3 DNA: TGCAGCGTTGAAGTTCCCTCCTATGGCTACACCTTC
D gene: NA
J gene: TRBJ1-2
CDR3 length: 12
clone size: NA
V gene: TRBV29-1

CDR3 protein: CASSGTSYYEQYF
CDR3 DNA: TGTGCCAGCAGTGGGACATCTTACTACGAGCAGTACTTC
D gene: NA
J gene: TRBJ2-7
CDR3 length: 13
clone size: many
V gene: TRBV2

CDR3 protein: CASSRVSSSGNTIYF
CDR3 DNA: TGTGCCAGCAGCAGGGTCAGTAGCTCTGGAAACACCATATATTTT
D gene: NA
J gene: TRBJ1-3
CDR3 length: 15
clone size: few
V gene: TRBV14

CDR3 protein: CSASDPEVNYNEQFF
CDR3 DNA: TGCAGTGCTAGTGACCCTGAGGTAAACTACAATGAGCAGTTCTTC
D gene: NA
J gene: TRBJ2-1
CDR3 length: 15
clone size: NA
V gene: TRBV20-1